This TCR beta chain was identified during a study of blood T cell repertoires in COVID-19. Across the study: Sites in the United States, Italy and Spain provided acute and convalescent COVID-19 samples. The analysed material was cDNA or gDNA that came from T cells, B-cell-depleted T cells, or PBMCs.

With 2 bases clipped from V and 4 bases from J, the junction kept 5 bases outside the gene matches. This CDR3 is 15 amino acids long. Germline V gives CDR1 SGHTA, CDR2 FQGNSA. Original analysis: Estimated nucleated cell counts came from reference gene primer amplification. Method: immunoSEQ multiplex PCR; TCRdb's copy keeps in-frame clones and lacks some. V and J calls and clone size are copied from that table; D and trimming were computed from the DNA. The sample holds 250,000 to 400,000 clones, 88% seen once. Seattle cases were enrolled at active infection and followed longitudinally. The material sequenced was peripheral blood. The source of this sequence is a woman aged 25 to 39 with COVID-19, enrolled during active disease. The rearrangement uses TRBV7-2 and TRBJ1-1, with 9 bases lining up with TRBD1. The CDR3 reads CASSLQQGAGTEAFF. DNA for the CDR3: TGTGCCAGCAGCTTACAACAGGGGGCCGGCACTGAAGCTTTCTTT.